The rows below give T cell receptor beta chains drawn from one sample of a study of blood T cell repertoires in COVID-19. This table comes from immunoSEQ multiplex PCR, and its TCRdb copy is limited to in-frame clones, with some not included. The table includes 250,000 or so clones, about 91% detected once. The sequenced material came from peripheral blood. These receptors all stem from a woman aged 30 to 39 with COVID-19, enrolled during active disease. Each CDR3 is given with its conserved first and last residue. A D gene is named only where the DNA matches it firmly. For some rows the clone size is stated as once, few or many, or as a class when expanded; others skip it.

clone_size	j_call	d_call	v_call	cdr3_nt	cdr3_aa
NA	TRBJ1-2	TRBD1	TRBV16	TGTGCCAGCAGCACAGGGGGTGGCGGCTACACCTTC	CASSTGGGGYTF
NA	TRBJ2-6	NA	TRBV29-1	TGCAGCGTTGGAAACAGGTTTAGCTCTGGGGCCAACGTCCTGACTTTC	CSVGNRFSSGANVLTF
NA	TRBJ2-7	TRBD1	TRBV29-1	TGCAGCGTTGGCTCGGGACAGGGTATCTACGAGCAGTACTTC	CSVGSGQGIYEQYF
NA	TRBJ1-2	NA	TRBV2	TGTGCCACCCAACAGGAAAACTATGGCTACACCTTC	CATQQENYGYTF
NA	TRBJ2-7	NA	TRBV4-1	TGCGCCAGCGGCAAAGAAGGGGGTTCCTACGAGCAGTACTTC	CASGKEGGSYEQYF
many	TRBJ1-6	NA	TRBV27	TGTGCCAGCAGCCGACCGGGCGGGAGGGATTCACCCCTCCACTTT	CASSRPGGRDSPLHF
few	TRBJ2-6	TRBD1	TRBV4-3	TGCGCCAGCAGCACGGGACAGGGACCTTCTGGGGCCAACGTCCTGACTTTC	CASSTGQGPSGANVLTF
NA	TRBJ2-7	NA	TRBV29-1	TGCAGCGTCCGGACAGCTTCCTACGAGCAGTACTTC	CSVRTASYEQYF
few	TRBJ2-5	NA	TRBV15	TGTGCCACCAGAGTGGGGCGGGACGACCAAGAGACCCAGTACTTC	CATRVGRDDQETQYF
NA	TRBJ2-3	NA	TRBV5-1	TGCGCCAGCAGCTTGGCGGGAGCTTTTACAGATACGCAGTATTTT	CASSLAGAFTDTQYF
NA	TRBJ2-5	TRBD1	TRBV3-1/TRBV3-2	TGTGCCAGCAGCTCAACGTGGGACAGGGGTCAAGAGACCCAGTACTTC	CASSSTWDRGQETQYF
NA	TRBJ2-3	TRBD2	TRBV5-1	TGCGCCAGCAGCTTAGCGGGGTCTGGCACAGATACGCAGTATTTT	CASSLAGSGTDTQYF
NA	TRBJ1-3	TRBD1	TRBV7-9	TGTGCCAGCAGCCCCGGGACAGCAGGAAACACCATATATTTT	CASSPGTAGNTIYF
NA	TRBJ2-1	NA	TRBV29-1	TGCAGCGGACTCAGGGGAAACGTGATATACAATGAGCAGTTCTTC	CSGLRGNVIYNEQFF
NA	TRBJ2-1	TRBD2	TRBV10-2	TGCGCCAGCAGTCCAGGATTGGCGGGGGTGTACAATGAGCAGTTCTTC	CASSPGLAGVYNEQFF
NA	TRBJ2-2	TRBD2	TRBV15	TGTGCCACCCGAGGCAGCGGGAGAGAGAGCGGGGAGCTGTTTTTT	CATRGSGRESGELFF
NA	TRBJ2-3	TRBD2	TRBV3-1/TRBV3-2	TGTGCCAGCAGCCGCGGGACTAGGAAGTATTTT	CASSRGTRKYF
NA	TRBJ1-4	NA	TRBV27	TGTGCCAGCAGTTCCATCAGGGAGGCTAATGAAAAACTGTTTTTT	CASSSIREANEKLFF
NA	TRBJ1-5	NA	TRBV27	TGTGCCAGCAGTTTATCAAGGGACTATCAGCCCCAGCATTTT	CASSLSRDYQPQHF
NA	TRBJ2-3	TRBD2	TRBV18	TGTGCCAGCTCACCCAACGTAGCGGGGGGGAGCACAGATACGCAGTATTTT	CASSPNVAGGSTDTQYF
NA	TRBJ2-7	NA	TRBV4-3	TGCGCCAGCAGCCAAGATCTTCACAGGGCGAACTCCTACGAGCAGTACTTC	CASSQDLHRANSYEQYF
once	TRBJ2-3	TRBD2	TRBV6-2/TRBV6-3	TGTGCCAGCAGTCAGACTAGCGGGGGAGGGGATACGCAGTATTTT	CASSQTSGGGDTQYF
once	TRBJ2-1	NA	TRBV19	TGTGCCAGTAGTACGGGATTTCGTGGGCGGTTCTTC	CASSTGFRGRFF
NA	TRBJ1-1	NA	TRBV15	TGTGCCACCAGCAGACCCGGCAGGGTTACTGAAGCTTTCTTT	CATSRPGRVTEAFF
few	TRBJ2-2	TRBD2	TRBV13	TGTGCCAGCAGCCCCCCGGGACTAGCGGGGGGGCCCAACACCGGGGAGCTGTTTTTT	CASSPPGLAGGPNTGELFF
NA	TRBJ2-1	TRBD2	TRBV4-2	TGTGCCAGCAGCCAAGAAGCAGCGGGGGGGCTTAATGAGCAGTTCTTC	CASSQEAAGGLNEQFF
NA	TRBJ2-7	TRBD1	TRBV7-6	TGTGCCAGCAGCTTAGGGGCATCGGGACAGGGGGCCTACGAGCAGTACTTC	CASSLGASGQGAYEQYF
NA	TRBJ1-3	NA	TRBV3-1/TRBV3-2	TGTGCCAGCAGCCGGGCCCCCTCTGGAAACACCATATATTTT	CASSRAPSGNTIYF
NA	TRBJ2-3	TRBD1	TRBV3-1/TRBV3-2	TGTGCCAGCAGGGGGACAGTGAGTACAGATACGCAGTATTTT	CASRGTVSTDTQYF